This is a list of T cell receptor beta chains from one sample in a study of neoadjuvant nivolumab and ipilimumab in lung cancer. The method was immunoSEQ multiplex PCR; TCRdb's version includes in-frame clones alone and lacks a portion of them. This table holds fewer than 25,000 clones, approximately 82% found once. The input for sequencing was peripheral blood, taken before neoadjuvant nivolumab, alone or with ipilimumab. These receptors all stem from an adult with non-small cell lung cancer. Each CDR3 is given with its conserved first and last residue. D genes are given only for firm matches.

>TRBV6-1|TRBJ1-2|NA
CASSEAGRDYGYTF
TGTGCCAGCAGTGAAGCAGGGCGGGACTATGGCTACACCTTC
>TRBV11-3|TRBJ2-1|NA
CASSLQDNEQFF
TGTGCCAGCAGCTTACAGGACAATGAGCAGTTCTTC
>TRBV5-1|TRBJ1-2|NA
CASSLVGSQRRDYTF
TGCGCCAGCAGCTTGGTCGGCAGCCAAAGGCGTGACTACACCTTC
>TRBV6-1|TRBJ2-5|NA
CASSVSGTDEETQYF
TGTGCCAGCAGTGTATCCGGGACGGATGAAGAGACCCAGTACTTC
>TRBV11-1|TRBJ2-6|NA
CASSLTGANVLTF
TGTGCCAGCAGCTTGACTGGGGCCAACGTCCTGACTTTC
>TRBV6-1|TRBJ2-3|TRBD2
CASSSGLEADTQYF
TGTGCCAGCAGTTCCGGACTAGAGGCAGATACGCAGTATTTT
>TRBV29-1|TRBJ1-1|TRBD1
CSAAGTEGTEAFF
TGCAGCGCAGCCGGGACAGAAGGAACTGAAGCTTTCTTT
>TRBV25-1|TRBJ1-4|NA
CASSVGGNEKLFF
TGTGCCAGCAGTGTTGGGGGTAATGAAAAACTGTTTTTT
>TRBV5-1|TRBJ1-1|NA
CASSLVALNTEAFF
TGCGCCAGCAGCTTGGTAGCTTTGAACACTGAAGCTTTCTTT
>TRBV5-1|TRBJ1-2|NA
CASTPSQGNGYTF
TGCGCCAGCACGCCTTCCCAGGGCAACGGCTACACCTTC
>TRBV6-1|TRBJ2-1|NA
CASSERRTATNEQFF
TGTGCCAGCAGTGAAAGGAGGACAGCGACAAATGAGCAGTTCTTC
>TRBV5-4|TRBJ2-4|TRBD2
CASSHWTSGGNIQYF
TGTGCCAGCAGCCACTGGACTAGCGGGGGAAACATTCAGTACTTC
>TRBV5-6|TRBJ1-2|NA
CASSQAGAWGYTF
TGTGCCAGCAGCCAGGCAGGTGCCTGGGGCTACACCTTC
>TRBV5-5|TRBJ1-2|NA
CASSQTGSYGYTF
TGTGCCAGCAGTCAGACAGGTTCCTATGGCTACACCTTC
>TRBV29-1|TRBJ1-5|NA
CSVVGRDQPQHF
TGCAGCGTTGTAGGGAGAGATCAGCCCCAGCATTTT
>TRBV7-7|TRBJ2-2|NA
CASTRGEIGELFF
TGTGCTAGCACCCGCGGGGAAATCGGGGAGCTGTTTTTT
>TRBV14|TRBJ2-1|NA
CASSPYDNEQFF
TGTGCCAGCAGCCCCTACGACAATGAGCAGTTCTTC
>TRBV9|TRBJ1-1|NA
CASSVSRLNTEAFF
TGTGCCAGCAGCGTAAGCAGGTTGAACACTGAAGCTTTCTTT
>TRBV6-6|TRBJ1-2|TRBD1
CASSYQGANGYTF
TGTGCCAGCAGTTATCAGGGGGCTAATGGCTACACCTTC